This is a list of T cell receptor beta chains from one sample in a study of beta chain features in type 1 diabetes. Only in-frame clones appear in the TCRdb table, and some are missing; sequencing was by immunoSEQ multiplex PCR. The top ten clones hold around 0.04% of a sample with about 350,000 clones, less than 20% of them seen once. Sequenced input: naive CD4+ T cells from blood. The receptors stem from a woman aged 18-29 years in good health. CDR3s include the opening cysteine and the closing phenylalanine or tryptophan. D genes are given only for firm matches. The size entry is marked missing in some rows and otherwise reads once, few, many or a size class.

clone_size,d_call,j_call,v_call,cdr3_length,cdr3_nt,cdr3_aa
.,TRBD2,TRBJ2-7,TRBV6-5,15,TGTGCCAGCAGTTCCCCTAGCGGAGTGGCCTACGAGCAGTACTTC,CASSSPSGVAYEQYF
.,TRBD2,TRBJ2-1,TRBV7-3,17,TGTGCCAGCAGCTTGACCGGGACTAGCGGATCCTACAATGAGCAGTTCTTC,CASSLTGTSGSYNEQFF
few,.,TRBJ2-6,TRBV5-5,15,TGTGCCAGCAGCTTGACGGGGTCTGGGGCCAACGTCCTGACTTTC,CASSLTGSGANVLTF
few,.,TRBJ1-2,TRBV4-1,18,TGCGCCAGCAGCCTCTTACCGGGGGACGTTCAGAGAATCTATGGCTACACCTTC,CASSLLPGDVQRIYGYTF
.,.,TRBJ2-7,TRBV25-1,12,TGTGCCAGCACGGGATTTTCCTACGAGCAGTACTTC,CASTGFSYEQYF
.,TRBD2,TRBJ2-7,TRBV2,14,TGTGCCAGCAGCTCCACTAGCGGTCTAGGGGAGCAGTACTTC,CASSSTSGLGEQYF
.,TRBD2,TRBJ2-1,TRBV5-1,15,TGCGCCAGCCTTTCGACTAGCGGGGGAACGAATGAGCAGTTCTTC,CASLSTSGGTNEQFF
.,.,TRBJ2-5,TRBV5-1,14,TGCGCCAGCAGCTTGGTGACAGGGAGGGAGACCCAGTACTTC,CASSLVTGRETQYF
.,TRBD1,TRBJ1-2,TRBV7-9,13,TGTGCCAGCAGACGGACAGGGCCCGCTGGCTACACCTTC,CASRRTGPAGYTF
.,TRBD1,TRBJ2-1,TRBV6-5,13,TGTGCCAGCAGTGTACAGGGGCCGGATGAGCAGTTCTTC,CASSVQGPDEQFF
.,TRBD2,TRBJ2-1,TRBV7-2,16,TGTGCCAGCAGCTTAGGGGGACTAGCGGGGATGGATGAGCAGTTCTTC,CASSLGGLAGMDEQFF
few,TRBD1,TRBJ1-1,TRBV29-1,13,TGCAGCGCACACGGACAGGGCGGCACTGAAGCTTTCTTT,CSAHGQGGTEAFF
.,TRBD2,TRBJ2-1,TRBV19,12,TGTGCCAGCCGGACCGGGGGGGATGAGCAGTTCTTC,CASRTGGDEQFF
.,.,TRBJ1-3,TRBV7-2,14,TGTGCCAGCAGCAGAGGGATAGCTGGAAACACCATATATTTT,CASSRGIAGNTIYF
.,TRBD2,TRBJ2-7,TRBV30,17,TGTGCCTGGTCCGAACTAGCGTACATTAGACGGTCCTACGAGCAGTACTTC,CAWSELAYIRRSYEQYF
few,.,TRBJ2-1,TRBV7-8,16,TGTGCCAGCAGCTTAGGGGCGGGGAACTCCTACAATGAGCAGTTCTTC,CASSLGAGNSYNEQFF
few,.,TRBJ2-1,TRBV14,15,TGTGCCAGCAGCCAAGATTGGGCGGGGTACGATGAGCAGTTCTTC,CASSQDWAGYDEQFF
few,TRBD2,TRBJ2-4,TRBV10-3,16,TGTGCCATCAGTGATCGTGGCGGGAGGAGCGAAAACATTCAGTACTTC,CAISDRGGRSENIQYF
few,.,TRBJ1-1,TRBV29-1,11,TGCAGCGTAAAGGGGTTTACTGAAGCTTTCTTT,CSVKGFTEAFF
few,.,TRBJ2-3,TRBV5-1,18,TGCGCCAGCAGCTCCTCGACAGGATTGGAACCCGCCACATGGAAGCAGTATTTT,CASSSSTGLEPATWKQYF
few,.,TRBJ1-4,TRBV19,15,TGTGCCAGTAGCGTCAGGGGCGCGGCTAATGAAAAACTGTTTTTT,CASSVRGAANEKLFF
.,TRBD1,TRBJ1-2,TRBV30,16,TGTGCCTGGAGTTCATACCCAGGGGGAATTGACTATGGCTACACCTTC,CAWSSYPGGIDYGYTF
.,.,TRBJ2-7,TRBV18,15,TGTGCCAGCTCACCACCTGGAACAGGCCGCTACGAGCAGTACTTC,CASSPPGTGRYEQYF
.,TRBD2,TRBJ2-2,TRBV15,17,TGTGCCACCAGCAGGGAGCTAGCGGGGGGTGACACCGGGGAGCTGTTTTTT,CATSRELAGGDTGELFF
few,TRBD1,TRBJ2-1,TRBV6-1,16,TGTGCCAGCAGTGAAGCGCTTCAGGGGGCGGGAAATGAGCAGTTCTTC,CASSEALQGAGNEQFF
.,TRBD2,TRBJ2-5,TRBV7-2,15,TGTGCCAGCAGCGTCGGGACTAGCGGGCTAAAGACCCAGTACTTC,CASSVGTSGLKTQYF
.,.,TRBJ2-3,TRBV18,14,TGTGCCAGCTCACCCCCCCCCGCGGGAGATACGCAGTATTTT,CASSPPPAGDTQYF
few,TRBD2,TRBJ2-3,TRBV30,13,TGTGCCTTGGGACTAGCGGGCGCAGATACGCAGTATTTT,CALGLAGADTQYF
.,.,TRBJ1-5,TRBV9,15,TGTGCCAGCAGCCTCTCGGGAGGGAGCAATCAGCCCCAGCATTTT,CASSLSGGSNQPQHF
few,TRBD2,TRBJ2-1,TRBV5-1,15,TGCGCCAGCAGCAAGGGACTAGCGGGGGTAAATGAGCAGTTCTTC,CASSKGLAGVNEQFF
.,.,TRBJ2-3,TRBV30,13,TGTGCCTGGAGTGCGGGGGTAGCAGATACGCAGTATTTT,CAWSAGVADTQYF
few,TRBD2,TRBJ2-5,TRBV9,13,TGTGCCAGCGAGAGCGGGAGTGGGGAGACCCAGTACTTC,CASESGSGETQYF
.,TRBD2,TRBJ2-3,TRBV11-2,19,TGTGCCAGCAGCTCTCCGGGACTAGCGGGGCCTCCTAGCACAGATACGCAGTATTTT,CASSSPGLAGPPSTDTQYF
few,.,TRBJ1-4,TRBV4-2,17,TGTGCCAGCAGCCAAAAATCGACAGCAGCAACTAATGAAAAACTGTTTTTT,CASSQKSTAATNEKLFF
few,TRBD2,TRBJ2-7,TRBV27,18,TGTGCCAGCAGTTTATCTCAGGGGACTAGCGGGGGCTCCTACGAGCAGTACTTC,CASSLSQGTSGGSYEQYF
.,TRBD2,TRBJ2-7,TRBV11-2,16,TGTGCCAGCAGGCGGTGGGGGGGGGAGGTTGCTTACGAGCAGTACTTC,CASRRWGGEVAYEQYF
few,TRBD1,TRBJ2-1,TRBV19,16,TGTGCCAGTAGTCTACGGACAGGGAAGGCCTACAATGAGCAGTTCTTC,CASSLRTGKAYNEQFF